Below are 10 T cell receptor beta chains sequenced from a single sample in a study of T cell responses to AZD1222 COVID-19 vaccine. Data came from immunoSEQ multiplex PCR; TCRdb stores just in-frame clones and leaves some out. The table includes under 70,000 clones, 80% to 90% detected once. Sequenced material: peripheral blood, taken on day 0 of AZD1222 vaccination. Receptor source: an adult in good health.

The rearrangement joins TRBV13 to TRBJ2-3; D unclear. CDR1 PRHDT and CDR2 FYEKMQ come from the germline V gene (reference sequence). The CDR3 contains 16 residues. V was trimmed by 5 bases and J by 1 base, leaving 16 bases between them. The CDR3, as DNA: TGTGCCAGCAGCGCCGCCTCTAGAATCGGCACAGATACGCAGTATTTT. Translation gives CASSAASRIGTDTQYF.

The V gene is TRBV27, the J gene TRBJ2-5; possible D gene TRBD1, 5 bases. Germline assignment: CDR1 MNHEY and CDR2 SMNVEV (reference sequence). V was shortened by 4 bases and J by 1 base, with 13 bases between the two germline ends. There are 15 residues in the CDR3. CDR3 DNA sequence: TGTGCCAGCAGTTCCAACCCAGGGCTCCAAGAGACCCAGTACTTC. Translated, it gives CASSSNPGLQETQYF.

CDR3 in amino acids: CASSPQEKTEAFF. The DNA of the CDR3 is TGTGCCAGCTCACCACAAGAGAAAACTGAAGCTTTCTTT. The chain is built from TRBV18 and TRBJ1-1; D not certain. CDR1 KGHSH and CDR2 LQKENI come from the germline V gene. The CDR3 contains 13 residues. Trimming pared 1 base from V and 5 bases from J, leaving 8 bases between.

The chain combines TRBV19 with TRBJ1-2; 8 bases map to TRBD1. From germline, CDR1 is LNHDA and CDR2 SQIVND (reference sequence). The J segment lost 7 bases and the V segment lost 6 bases, leaving 7 bases of the junction unmatched. CDR3 length equals 13 residues. CDR3 DNA sequence: TGTGCCAGTAGCCAGGACAGGGTCGGTGGCTACACCTTC. Protein: CASSQDRVGGYTF.

This chain uses TRBV18 with TRBJ2-3; D possibly matches TRBD1 or TRBD2 (5 bases each). Trimming left V 3 bases short and J 0 bases short, with 7 bases between. The germline CDR1 and CDR2 sequences are KGHSH and LQKENI. The CDR3 is made up of 14 amino acids. CDR3 protein: CASSPGRSTDTQYF. The CDR3, as DNA: TGTGCCAGCTCACCGGGACGGAGCACAGATACGCAGTATTTT.

V gene TRBV7-2 combines with J gene TRBJ1-1; a possible D gene is TRBD1 (6 bases). Trimming left V 4 bases short and J 3 bases short, with 12 bases between. Germline CDR1 is SGHTA and CDR2 is FQGNSA. This CDR3 comprises 14 residues. This chain's CDR3 is CASSSRGEDTEAFF. The CDR3 DNA reads TGTGCCAGCAGCTCCAGGGGTGAGGACACTGAAGCTTTCTTT.

The rearrangement uses TRBV15 and TRBJ1-2, with D hard to call. The germline V gene encodes CDR1 LNHNV and CDR2 YYDKDF (reference sequence). The CDR3 has 13 amino acids. Trimming removed 0 bases at V and 5 bases at J, with 7 bases between. CDR3 sequence (DNA): TGTGCCACCAGCAGAGAGTCCTATTATGGCTACACCTTC. This sequence encodes CATSRESYYGYTF.

The chain recombines TRBV11-1 with TRBJ1-2; D is ambiguous. V lost 5 bases and J 0 bases, leaving 13 bases between the germline ends. This CDR3 has 15 residues. Germline V CDR1 and CDR2: SGHAT, FQDESV (reference sequence). The CDR3 is CASSQTRSANYGYTF. CDR3 DNA sequence: TGTGCCAGCAGCCAGACCCGGAGCGCTAACTATGGCTACACCTTC.

V usage is TRBV6-5 and J usage is TRBJ2-3; D is undetermined. CDR3 size: 14 residues. CDR1 is MNHEY and CDR2 is SVGAGI in the germline V gene. Deletions cut 2 bases from V and 5 bases from J, with 11 bases between. CDR3 residues: CASSYRTRGDTQYF. The CDR3 DNA follows: TGTGCCAGCAGTTACAGGACCCGCGGAGATACGCAGTATTTT.

This clone was seen just once. The V gene is TRBV5-1, the J gene TRBJ2-7, with 11 bases that match TRBD2. This CDR3 region has 17 residues. The ends lost 0 bases at V and 4 bases at J; junction bases unmatched: 9. The germline gives CDR1 SGHRS, CDR2 YFSETQ. The CDR3: CASSLAGLAGGNYEQYF. CDR3 DNA sequence: TGCGCCAGCAGCTTGGCCGGGCTAGCGGGAGGCAATTACGAGCAGTACTTC.